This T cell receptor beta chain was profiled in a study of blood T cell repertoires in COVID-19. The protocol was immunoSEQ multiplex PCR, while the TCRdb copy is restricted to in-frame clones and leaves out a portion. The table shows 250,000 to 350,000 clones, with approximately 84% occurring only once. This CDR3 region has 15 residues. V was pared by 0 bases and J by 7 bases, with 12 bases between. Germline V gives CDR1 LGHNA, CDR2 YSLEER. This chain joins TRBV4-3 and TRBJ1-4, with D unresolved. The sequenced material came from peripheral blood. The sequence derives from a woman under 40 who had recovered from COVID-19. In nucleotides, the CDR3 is TGCGCCAGCAGCCAAGAGGGGAGGGTTACTGAAAAACTGTTTTTT. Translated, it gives CASSQEGRVTEKLFF.